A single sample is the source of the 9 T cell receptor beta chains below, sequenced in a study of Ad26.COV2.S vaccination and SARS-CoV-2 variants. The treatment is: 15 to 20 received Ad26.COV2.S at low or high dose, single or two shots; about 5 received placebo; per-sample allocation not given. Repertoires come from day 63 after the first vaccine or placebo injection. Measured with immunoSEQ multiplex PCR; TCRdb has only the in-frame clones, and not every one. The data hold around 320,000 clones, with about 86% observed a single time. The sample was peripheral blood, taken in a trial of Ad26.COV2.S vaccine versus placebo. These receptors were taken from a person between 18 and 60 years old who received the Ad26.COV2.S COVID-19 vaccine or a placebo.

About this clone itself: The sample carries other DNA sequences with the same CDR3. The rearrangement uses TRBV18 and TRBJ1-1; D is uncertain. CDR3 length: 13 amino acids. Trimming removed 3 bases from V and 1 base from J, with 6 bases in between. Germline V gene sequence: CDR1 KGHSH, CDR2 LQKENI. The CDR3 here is CASSPSENTEAFF. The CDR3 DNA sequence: TGTGCCAGCTCACCGAGTGAGAACACTGAAGCTTTCTTT.

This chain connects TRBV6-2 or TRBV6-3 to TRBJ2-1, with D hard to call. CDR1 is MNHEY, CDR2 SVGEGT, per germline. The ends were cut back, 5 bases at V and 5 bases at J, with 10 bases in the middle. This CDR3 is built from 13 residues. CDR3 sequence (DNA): TGTGCCAGCAGTGCTGGACCCAACAATGAGCAGTTCTTC. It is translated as CASSAGPNNEQFF.

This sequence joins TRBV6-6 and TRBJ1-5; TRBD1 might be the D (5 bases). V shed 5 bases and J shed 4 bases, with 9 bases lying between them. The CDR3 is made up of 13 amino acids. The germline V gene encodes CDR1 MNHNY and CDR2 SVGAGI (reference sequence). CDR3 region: CASSDRGNQPQHF. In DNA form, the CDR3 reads TGTGCCAGCAGTGATAGGGGTAATCAGCCCCAGCATTTT.

CDR3 sequence: CASSPLRTKGAEQFF. DNA for the CDR3: TGTGCCAGCAGCCCTCTGAGGACGAAGGGTGCTGAGCAGTTCTTC. The J gene is TRBJ2-1, the V gene TRBV11-2; no reliable D call. The CDR3 spans 15 residues. The V end was cut by 5 bases, the J end by 9 bases, with 20 bases between. Germline CDR1 SGHAT, CDR2 FQNNGV. The complete variable domain, with remaining parts taken from reference TRBV11-2 and TRBJ2-1, reads EAGVAQSPRYKIIEKRQSVAFWCNPISGHATLYWYQQILGQGPKLLIQFQNNGVVDDSQLPKDRFSAERLKGVDSTLKIQPAKLEDSAVYLCASSPLRTKGAEQFFGPGTRLTVL.

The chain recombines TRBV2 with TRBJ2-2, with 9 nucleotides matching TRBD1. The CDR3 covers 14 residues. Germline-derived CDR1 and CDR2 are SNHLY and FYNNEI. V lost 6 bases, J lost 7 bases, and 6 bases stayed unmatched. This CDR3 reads CASSQQGADGELFF. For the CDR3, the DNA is TGTGCCAGCAGCCAACAGGGGGCGGACGGGGAGCTGTTTTTT.

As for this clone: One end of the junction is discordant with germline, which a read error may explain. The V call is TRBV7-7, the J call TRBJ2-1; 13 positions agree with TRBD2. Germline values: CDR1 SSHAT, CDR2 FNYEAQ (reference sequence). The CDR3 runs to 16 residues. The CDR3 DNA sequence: TGTGCTAGCAGCTCCGGACTAGCGGGGGCCTGGGATGAGCAGTTCTTC. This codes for CASSSGLAGAWDEQFF.

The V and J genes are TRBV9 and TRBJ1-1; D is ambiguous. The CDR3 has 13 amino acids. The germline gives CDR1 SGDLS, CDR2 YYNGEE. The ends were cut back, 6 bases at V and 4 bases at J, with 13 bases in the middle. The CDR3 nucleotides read TGTGCCAGCACCAGATTGGTGGGCACTGAAGCTTTCTTT. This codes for CASTRLVGTEAFF.

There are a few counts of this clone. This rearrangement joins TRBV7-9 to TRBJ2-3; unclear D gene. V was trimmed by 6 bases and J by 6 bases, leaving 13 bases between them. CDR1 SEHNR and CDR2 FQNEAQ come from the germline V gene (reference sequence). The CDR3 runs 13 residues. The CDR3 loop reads CASSALYGDTQYF. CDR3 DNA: TGTGCCAGCAGTGCCCTTTACGGGGATACGCAGTATTTT.

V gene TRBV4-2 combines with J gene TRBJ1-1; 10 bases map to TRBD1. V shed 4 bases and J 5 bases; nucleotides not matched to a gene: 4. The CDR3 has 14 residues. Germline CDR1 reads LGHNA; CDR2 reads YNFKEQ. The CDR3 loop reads CASSLPGQGTEAFF. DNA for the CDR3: TGTGCCAGCAGCCTCCCGGGACAGGGGACTGAAGCTTTCTTT.